This entry concerns a single TCR beta chain. V lost 4 bases and J lost 5; bases outside the gene matches: 11. The CDR3 is 17 amino acids. From germline, CDR1 is MNHNS and CDR2 SASEGT. This sample was taken from a study of CD8 T cells in Susac syndrome. The authors reverse transcribed roughly 0.5 to 1 ug RNA with random hexamers. TCRdb re-analysed the immunoSEQ multiplex PCR reads in MiXCR, keeping a single row per CDR3 protein. The sample includes around 280,000 distinct CDR3 sequences, 92% of them seen just once. The V call is TRBV6-1, the J call TRBJ2-5, with TRBD1 matching over 12 bases. The receptor's source is a human donor with multiple sclerosis. Sequencing was performed on CD4+ T cells from PBMCs. CDR3 sequence (DNA): TGTGCCAGCAGTGTCCGACCGGGACAGGGGGCCGGGGAGACCCAGTACTTC. Its protein is CASSVRPGQGAGETQYF.